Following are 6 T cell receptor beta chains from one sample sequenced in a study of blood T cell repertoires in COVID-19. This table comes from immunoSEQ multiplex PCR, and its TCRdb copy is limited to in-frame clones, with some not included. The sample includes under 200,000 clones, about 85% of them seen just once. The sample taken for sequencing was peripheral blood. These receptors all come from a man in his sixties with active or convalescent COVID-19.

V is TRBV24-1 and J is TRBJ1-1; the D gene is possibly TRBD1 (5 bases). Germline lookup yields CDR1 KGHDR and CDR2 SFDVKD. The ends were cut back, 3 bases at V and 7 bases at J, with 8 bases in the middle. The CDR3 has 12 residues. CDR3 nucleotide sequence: TGTGCCACCAGTGATACAGGCCTTGAAGCTTTCTTT. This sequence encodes CATSDTGLEAFF.

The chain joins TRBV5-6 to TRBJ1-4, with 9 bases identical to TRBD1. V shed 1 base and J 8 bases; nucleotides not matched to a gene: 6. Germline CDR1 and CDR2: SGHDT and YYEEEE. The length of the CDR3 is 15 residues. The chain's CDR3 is CASSLRTGALEKLFF. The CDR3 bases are TGTGCCAGCAGCTTGAGGACAGGGGCTTTGGAAAAACTGTTTTTT.

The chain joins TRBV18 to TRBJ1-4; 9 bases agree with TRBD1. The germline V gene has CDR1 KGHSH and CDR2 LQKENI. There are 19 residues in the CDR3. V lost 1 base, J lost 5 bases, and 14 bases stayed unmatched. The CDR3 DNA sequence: TGTGCCAGCTCACCACGCCCGGGACAGGGTCCGACCGCGAATGAAAAACTGTTTTTT. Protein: CASSPRPGQGPTANEKLFF.

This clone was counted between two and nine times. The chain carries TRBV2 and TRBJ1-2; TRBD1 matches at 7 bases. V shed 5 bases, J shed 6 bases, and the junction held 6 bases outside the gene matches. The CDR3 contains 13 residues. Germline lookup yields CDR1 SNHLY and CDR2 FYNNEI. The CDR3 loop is CASSYSGTDGYTF. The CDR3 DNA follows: TGTGCCAGCAGTTACTCCGGGACAGATGGCTACACCTTC.

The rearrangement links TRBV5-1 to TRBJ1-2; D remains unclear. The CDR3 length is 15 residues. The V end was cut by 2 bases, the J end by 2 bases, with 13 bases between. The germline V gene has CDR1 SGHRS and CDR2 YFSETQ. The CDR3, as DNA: TGCGCCAGCAGCTTATCATCGACGGGAAACTATGGCTACACCTTC. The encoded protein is CASSLSSTGNYGYTF.

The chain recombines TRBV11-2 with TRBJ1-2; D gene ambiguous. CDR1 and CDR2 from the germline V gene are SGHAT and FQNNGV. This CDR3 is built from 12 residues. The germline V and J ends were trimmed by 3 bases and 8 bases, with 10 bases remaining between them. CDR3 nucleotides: TGTGCCAGCAGCTTTGAGGGTCGGGGCTACACCTTC. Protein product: CASSFEGRGYTF.